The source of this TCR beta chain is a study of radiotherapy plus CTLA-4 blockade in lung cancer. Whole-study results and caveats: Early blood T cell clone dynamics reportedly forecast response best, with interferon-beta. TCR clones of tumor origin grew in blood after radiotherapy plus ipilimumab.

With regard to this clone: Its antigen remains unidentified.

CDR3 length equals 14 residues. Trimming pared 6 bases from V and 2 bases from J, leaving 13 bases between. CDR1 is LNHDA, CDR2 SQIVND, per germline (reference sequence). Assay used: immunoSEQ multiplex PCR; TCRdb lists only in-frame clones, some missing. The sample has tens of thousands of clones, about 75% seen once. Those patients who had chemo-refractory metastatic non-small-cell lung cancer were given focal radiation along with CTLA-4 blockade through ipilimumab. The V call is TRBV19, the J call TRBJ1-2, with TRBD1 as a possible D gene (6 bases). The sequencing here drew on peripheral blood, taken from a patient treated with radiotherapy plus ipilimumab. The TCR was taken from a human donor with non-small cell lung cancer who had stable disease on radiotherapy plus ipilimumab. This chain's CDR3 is CASSPETGNYGYTF. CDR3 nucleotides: TGTGCCAGTAGCCCTGAGACAGGAAACTATGGCTACACCTTC.